These T cell receptor beta chains were read from a single sample in a study of patients with pleural tuberculosis. TCRdb ran MiXCR on the reads and lists one entry per CDR3 protein. The table has about 29,000 distinct CDR3 sequences, about a sixth seen once. The specimen was peripheral blood. The receptors were gathered from a human donor with pleural tuberculosis. CDR3s include the opening cysteine and the closing phenylalanine or tryptophan. D genes are given only for firm matches. Only some rows state a clone size, as once, few, many or a class for expanded clones.

clone size	CDR3 length	J gene	V gene	D gene	CDR3 DNA	CDR3 protein
.	14	TRBJ1-3	TRBV2	.	TGCGCCAGCGCGACGACCGAACTGGGGAACACCATGTATTTT	CASATTELGNTMYF
many	14	TRBJ1-1	TRBV7-9	.	TGTGCCAGCAGCTTAATGGGGCCTGGGGGTGAAGCTTTCTTT	CASSLMGPGGEAFF
many	16	TRBJ1-2	TRBV7-9	TRBD1	TGTGCCAGCAGCCCGGCCGGGACAGGGACCAACTATGGCTACACCTTC	CASSPAGTGTNYGYTF
many	14	TRBJ1-4	TRBV10-3	.	TGTGCCATCAGTGAGCAGGATGAACATGAAAAACTGTTTTTT	CAISEQDEHEKLFF
many	13	TRBJ2-7	TRBV6-1	.	TGTGCCAGCAGTACTCCGGACTCCTACGAGCAGTACTTC	CASSTPDSYEQYF
many	15	TRBJ1-1	TRBV25-1	.	TGTGCCAGCAGTGAAAGGGAGGGACCAGGCACTGAAGCTTTCTTT	CASSEREGPGTEAFF
many	17	TRBJ1-1	TRBV4-1	.	TGCGCCAGCAGCCAAGATGAGCGGGGCCGAAAGAACACTGAAGCTTTCTTT	CASSQDERGRKNTEAFF
many	15	TRBJ2-1	TRBV28	.	TGTGCCAGCAGCCTCAGGGGAGGCTCCTACAATGAGCAGTTCTTC	CASSLRGGSYNEQFF
once	15	TRBJ2-1	TRBV20-1	.	TGCAGTGCTAGAGATTTGGGGGAGGTATTCTATGAGCAGTTCTTC	CSARDLGEVFYEQFF
.	15	TRBJ2-7	TRBV30	TRBD1	TGTGCCTGGAGATCCGCCGGGACAGGGGGCTACGAGCAGTACTTC	CAWRSAGTGGYEQYF
.	11	TRBJ2-7	TRBV30	.	TGTGCCTTGACTGAAACCTACGAGCAGTACTTC	CALTETYEQYF
.	17	TRBJ2-4	TRBV11-2	.	TGTGCCAGCTGCTTAGAGGGCGTAAGGGAGGCCAAAAACATTCAGTACTTC	CASCLEGVREAKNIQYF
.	13	TRBJ2-1	TRBV20-1	TRBD2	TGCAGTGCTCATAGCGGGAGCAATCATGAGCAGTTCTTC	CSAHSGSNHEQFF
many	15	TRBJ2-1	TRBV12-3/TRBV12-4	.	TGTGCCAGCAGTTTACCCGGGGGTAGCTACAATGAGCAGTTCTTC	CASSLPGGSYNEQFF
many	15	TRBJ2-7	TRBV9	.	TGTGCCAGCAGCGTAGCAGCGGGCTGGAACTACGAGCAGTACTTC	CASSVAAGWNYEQYF
.	15	TRBJ2-2	TRBV28	TRBD1	TGTTCCAGCCAACTGCCGGACAGGGTGTCCGGGGAGCTGTTTTTT	CSSQLPDRVSGELFF
.	14	TRBJ1-1	TRBV11-2	.	TGTGCCAGCGACGAAGTAGCGCTAAACCCTACAGCTTTCTTT	CASDEVALNPTAFF
many	16	TRBJ2-1	TRBV19	.	TGTGCCAGTAGTATAGATCGAGTAAGCTCCTACAATGAGCAGTTCTTC	CASSIDRVSSYNEQFF
many	13	TRBJ2-3	TRBV24-1	.	TGTGCCACCAGTGATGGGCCCGTGGATACGCAGTATTTT	CATSDGPVDTQYF
many	15	TRBJ2-7	TRBV12-3/TRBV12-4	.	TGTGCCAGCCTAGGGCTCCCTTCAAGCTCCTACGAGCAGTACTTC	CASLGLPSSSYEQYF
.	14	TRBJ1-2	TRBV20-1	.	TGCAGTGCACTACGGACAACCAGAACCTATGGCTACACCTTC	CSALRTTRTYGYTF
medium-sized	9	TRBJ1-6	TRBV20-1	.	TGCAGTGCTAGTCTCCAACTCCACTTT	CSASLQLHF
many	13	TRBJ1-6	TRBV19	.	TGTGCCACAGCAGCGACCGGTAATTCACCCCTCCACTTT	CATAATGNSPLHF
.	14	TRBJ2-7	TRBV19	TRBD2	TGTGCCAGTAAAACCGGCGGGGGGACCCACGAGCAGTACTTC	CASKTGGGTHEQYF
many	16	TRBJ2-1	TRBV7-2	TRBD2	TGTGCCAGCAGCTTAGAGTGGGGGAGGGCTTACAATGAGCAGTTCTTC	CASSLEWGRAYNEQFF
many	15	TRBJ1-5	TRBV19	.	TGTGCCAGTACCCGGGACTTTTTCCCCAATCAGCCCCAGCATTTT	CASTRDFFPNQPQHF
large	14	TRBJ1-1	TRBV20-1	.	TGCAGTGCTAGAGATCACAGCATGAACACTGAAGCTTTCTTT	CSARDHSMNTEAFF
many	14	TRBJ1-1	TRBV27	.	TGTGCCAGCAGTTCCCACGGGGGGGGGACTGAAGCTTTCTTT	CASSSHGGGTEAFF
many	14	TRBJ1-5	TRBV19	.	TGTGCCAGTAGTATGTCAGCTAGCAATCAGCCCCAGCATTTT	CASSMSASNQPQHF
many	13	TRBJ2-7	TRBV6-5	.	TGTGCCAGCAGTTACATACAGAGCTACGAGCAGTACTTC	CASSYIQSYEQYF